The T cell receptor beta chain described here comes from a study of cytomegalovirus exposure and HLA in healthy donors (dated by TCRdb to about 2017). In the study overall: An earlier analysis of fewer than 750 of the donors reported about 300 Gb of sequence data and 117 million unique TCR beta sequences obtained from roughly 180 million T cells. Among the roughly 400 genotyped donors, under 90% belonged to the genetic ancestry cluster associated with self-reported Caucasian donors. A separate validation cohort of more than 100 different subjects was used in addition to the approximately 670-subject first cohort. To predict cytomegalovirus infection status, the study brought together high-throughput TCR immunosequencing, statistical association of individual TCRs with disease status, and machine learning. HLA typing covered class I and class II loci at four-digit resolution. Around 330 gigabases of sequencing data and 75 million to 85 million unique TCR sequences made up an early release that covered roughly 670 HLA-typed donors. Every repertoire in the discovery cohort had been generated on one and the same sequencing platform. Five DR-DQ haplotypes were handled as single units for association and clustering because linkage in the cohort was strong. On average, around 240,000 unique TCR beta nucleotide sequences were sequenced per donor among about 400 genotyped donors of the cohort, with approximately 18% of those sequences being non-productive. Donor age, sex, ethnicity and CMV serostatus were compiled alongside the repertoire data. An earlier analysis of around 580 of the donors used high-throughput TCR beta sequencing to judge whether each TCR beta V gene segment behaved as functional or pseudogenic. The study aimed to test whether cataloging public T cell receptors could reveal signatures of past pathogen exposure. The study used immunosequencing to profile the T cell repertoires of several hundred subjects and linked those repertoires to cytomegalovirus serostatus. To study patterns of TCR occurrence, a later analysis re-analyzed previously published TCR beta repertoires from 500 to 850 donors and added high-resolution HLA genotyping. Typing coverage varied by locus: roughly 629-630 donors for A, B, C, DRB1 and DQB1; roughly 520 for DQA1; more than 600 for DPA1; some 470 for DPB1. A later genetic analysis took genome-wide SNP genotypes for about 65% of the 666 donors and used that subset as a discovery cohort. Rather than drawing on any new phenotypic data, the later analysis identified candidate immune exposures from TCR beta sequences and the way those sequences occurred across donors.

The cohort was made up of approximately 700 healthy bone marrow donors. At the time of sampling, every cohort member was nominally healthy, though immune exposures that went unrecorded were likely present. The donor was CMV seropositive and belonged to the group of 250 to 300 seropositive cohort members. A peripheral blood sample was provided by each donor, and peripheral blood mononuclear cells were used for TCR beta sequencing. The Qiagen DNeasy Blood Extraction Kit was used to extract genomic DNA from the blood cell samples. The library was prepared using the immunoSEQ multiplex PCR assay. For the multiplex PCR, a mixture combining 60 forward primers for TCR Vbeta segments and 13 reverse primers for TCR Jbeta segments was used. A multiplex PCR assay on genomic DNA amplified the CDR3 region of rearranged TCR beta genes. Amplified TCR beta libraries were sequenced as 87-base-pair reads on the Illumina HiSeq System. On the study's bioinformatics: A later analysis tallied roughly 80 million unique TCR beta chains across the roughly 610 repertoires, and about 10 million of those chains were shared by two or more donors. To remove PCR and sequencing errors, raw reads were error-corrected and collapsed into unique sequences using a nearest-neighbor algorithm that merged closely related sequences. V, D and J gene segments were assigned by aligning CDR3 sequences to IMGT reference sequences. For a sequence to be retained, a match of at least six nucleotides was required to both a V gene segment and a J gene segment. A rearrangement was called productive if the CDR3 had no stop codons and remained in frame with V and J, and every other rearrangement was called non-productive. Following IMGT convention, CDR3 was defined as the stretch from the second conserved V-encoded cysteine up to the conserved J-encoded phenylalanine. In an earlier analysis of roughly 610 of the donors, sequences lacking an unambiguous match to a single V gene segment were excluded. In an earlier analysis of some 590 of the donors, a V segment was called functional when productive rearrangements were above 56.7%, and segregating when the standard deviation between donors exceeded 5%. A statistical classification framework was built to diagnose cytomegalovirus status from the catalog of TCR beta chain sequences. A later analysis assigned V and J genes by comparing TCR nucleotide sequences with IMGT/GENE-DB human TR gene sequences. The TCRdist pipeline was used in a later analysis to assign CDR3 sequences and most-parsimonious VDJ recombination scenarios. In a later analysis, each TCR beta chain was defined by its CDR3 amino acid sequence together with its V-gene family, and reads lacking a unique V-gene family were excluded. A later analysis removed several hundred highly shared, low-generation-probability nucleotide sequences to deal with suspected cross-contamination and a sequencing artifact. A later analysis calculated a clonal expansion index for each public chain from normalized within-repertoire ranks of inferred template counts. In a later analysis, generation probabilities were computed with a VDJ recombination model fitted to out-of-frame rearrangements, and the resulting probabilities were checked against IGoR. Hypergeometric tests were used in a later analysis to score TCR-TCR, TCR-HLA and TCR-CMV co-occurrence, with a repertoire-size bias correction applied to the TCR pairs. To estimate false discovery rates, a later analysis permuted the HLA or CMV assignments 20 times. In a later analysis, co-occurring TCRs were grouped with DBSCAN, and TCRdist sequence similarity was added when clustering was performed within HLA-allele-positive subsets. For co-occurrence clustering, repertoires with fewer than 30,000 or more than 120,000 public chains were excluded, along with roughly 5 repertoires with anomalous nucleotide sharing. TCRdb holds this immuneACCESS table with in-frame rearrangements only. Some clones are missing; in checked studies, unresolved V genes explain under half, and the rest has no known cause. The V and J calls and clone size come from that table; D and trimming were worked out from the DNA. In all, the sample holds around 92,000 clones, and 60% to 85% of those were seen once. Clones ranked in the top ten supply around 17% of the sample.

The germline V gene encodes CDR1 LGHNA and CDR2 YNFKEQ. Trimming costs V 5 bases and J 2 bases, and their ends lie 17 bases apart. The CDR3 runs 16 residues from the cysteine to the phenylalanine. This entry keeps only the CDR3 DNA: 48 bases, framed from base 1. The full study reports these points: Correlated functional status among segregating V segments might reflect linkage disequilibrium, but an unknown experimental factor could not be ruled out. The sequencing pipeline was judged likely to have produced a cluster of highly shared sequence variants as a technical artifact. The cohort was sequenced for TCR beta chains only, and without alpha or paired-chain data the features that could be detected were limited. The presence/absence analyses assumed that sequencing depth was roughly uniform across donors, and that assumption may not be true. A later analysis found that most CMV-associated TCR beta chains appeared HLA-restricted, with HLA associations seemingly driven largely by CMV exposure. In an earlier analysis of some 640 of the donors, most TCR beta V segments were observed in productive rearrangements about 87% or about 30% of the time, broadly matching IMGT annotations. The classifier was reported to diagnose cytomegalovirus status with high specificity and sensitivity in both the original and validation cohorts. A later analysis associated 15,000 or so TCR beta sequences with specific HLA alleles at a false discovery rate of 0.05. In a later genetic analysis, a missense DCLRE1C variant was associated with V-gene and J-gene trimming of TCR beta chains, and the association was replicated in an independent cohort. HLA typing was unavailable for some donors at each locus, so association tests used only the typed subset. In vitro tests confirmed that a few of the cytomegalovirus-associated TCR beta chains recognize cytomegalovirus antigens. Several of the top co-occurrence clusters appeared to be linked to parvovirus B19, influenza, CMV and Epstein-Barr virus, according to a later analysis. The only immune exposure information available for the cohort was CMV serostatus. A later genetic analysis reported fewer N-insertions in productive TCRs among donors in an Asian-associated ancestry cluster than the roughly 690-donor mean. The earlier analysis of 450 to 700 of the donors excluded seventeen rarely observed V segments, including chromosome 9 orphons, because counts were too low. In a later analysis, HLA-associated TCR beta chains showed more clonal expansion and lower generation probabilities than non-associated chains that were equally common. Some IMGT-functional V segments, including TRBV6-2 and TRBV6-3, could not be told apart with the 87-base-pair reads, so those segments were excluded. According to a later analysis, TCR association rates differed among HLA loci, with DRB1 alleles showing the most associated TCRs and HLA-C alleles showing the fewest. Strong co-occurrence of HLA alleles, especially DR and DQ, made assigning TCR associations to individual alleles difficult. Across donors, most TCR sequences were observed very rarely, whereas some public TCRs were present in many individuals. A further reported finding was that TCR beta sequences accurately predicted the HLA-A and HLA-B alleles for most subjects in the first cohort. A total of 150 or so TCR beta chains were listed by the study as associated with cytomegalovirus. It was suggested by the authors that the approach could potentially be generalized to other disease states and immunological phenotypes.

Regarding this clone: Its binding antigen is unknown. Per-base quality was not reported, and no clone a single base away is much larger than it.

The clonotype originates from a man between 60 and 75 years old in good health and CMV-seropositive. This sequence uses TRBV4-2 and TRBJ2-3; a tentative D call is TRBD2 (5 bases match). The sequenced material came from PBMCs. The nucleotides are TGTGCCAGCAGCTCCTCCGGCGGGCTTTTCACAGATACGCAGTATTTT. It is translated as CASSSSGGLFTDTQYF.